One sample yielded the 10 T cell receptor beta chains listed below, sequenced in a study of identical twins. TCRdb reprocessed the 5' RACE reads via MiXCR and lists one record per CDR3 protein. Of 400,000 to 500,000 distinct CDR3 sequences in the sample, less than 20% were seen once. Sequencing was carried out using naive T cells sorted from blood. These receptors were taken from a man aged 45 to 65 in good health.

This clonotype has at least ten counts. The rearrangement joins TRBV5-6 to TRBJ2-2; possible D gene TRBD2, 5 bases. This CDR3 region has 17 residues. Looked up from germline, CDR1 is SGHDT and CDR2 is YYEEEE. V shed 4 bases and J shed 3 bases, with 19 bases lying between them. The CDR3 loop reads CASSRLAAVRDTGELFF. CDR3 DNA sequence: TGTGCCAGCAGCCGATTGGCAGCGGTACGAGACACCGGGGAGCTGTTTTTT.

The table lists this clonotype with many counts. The V call is TRBV9, the J call TRBJ2-3; the D is unclear. In germline, CDR1 is SGDLS, CDR2 YYNGEE. V lost 0 bases and J 0 bases, leaving 14 bases between the germline ends. This CDR3 is 17 amino acids long. CDR3 sequence (DNA): TGTGCCAGCAGCGTAGCGCCCGCGACCCTTAGCACAGATACGCAGTATTTT. This translates into CASSVAPATLSTDTQYF.

This clonotype was seen many times. The chain links TRBV20-1 to TRBJ1-5; tentative D call: TRBD1 (6 bases). The germline V gene has CDR1 DFQATT and CDR2 SNEGSKA (reference sequence). The CDR3 contains 14 residues. Trimming cost V 6 bases and J 2 bases, with 14 bases left between them. CDR3 sequence (DNA): TGCAGTGCCGCTCAAGGGGGAGGCAATCAGCCCCAGCATTTT. It is translated as CSAAQGGGNQPQHF.

V and J are TRBV6-1 and TRBJ2-7; 13 nucleotides line up with TRBD2. After removal of 10 bases from V and 4 bases from J, the junction contained 7 bases not matched to a gene. The CDR3 is 14 amino acids. Germline V CDR1 and CDR2: MNHNS, SASEGT. The CDR3 DNA reads TGTGCCACAGGACTAGCGGGAGACTCTTACGAGCAGTACTTC. As protein: CATGLAGDSYEQYF.

In this sample, this clonotype turned up many times. CDR3 DNA sequence: TGTGCCAGCACCCTGGGAGCCCAACACAACACCGGGGAGCTGTTTTTT. Translating gives CASTLGAQHNTGELFF. The V and J genes are TRBV12-3 or TRBV12-4 and TRBJ2-2, with D maybe TRBD2 (5 bases). CDR3 length: 16 amino acids. V was trimmed by 7 bases and J by 2 bases, leaving 17 bases between them.

The J gene is TRBJ2-2, the V gene TRBV4-3; TRBD1 might be the D (6 bases). The germline V gene has CDR1 LGHNA and CDR2 YSLEER. The V and J ends lost 0 bases and 4 bases respectively, with 9 bases between them. The CDR3 spans 15 residues. The CDR3 sequence is CASSQEETGTGELFF. Written as DNA, the CDR3 is TGCGCCAGCAGCCAAGAGGAGACAGGCACCGGGGAGCTGTTTTTT.

This clonotype was found a few times. V is TRBV12-3 or TRBV12-4 and J is TRBJ2-7; maybe TRBD1 (5 bases). CDR3 size: 13 residues. The ends were cut back, 4 bases at V and 6 bases at J, with 13 bases in the middle. The chain's CDR3 is CASSWGPDGEQYF. The DNA of the CDR3 is TGTGCCAGCAGTTGGGGCCCCGATGGCGAGCAGTACTTC.

The V and J genes are TRBV7-6 and TRBJ1-1; 7 bases line up with TRBD1. This CDR3 spans 16 amino acids. Germline loops: CDR1 SGHVS, CDR2 FNYEAQ. The J segment lost 0 bases and the V segment lost 1 base, leaving 5 bases of the junction unmatched. The DNA of the CDR3 is TGTGCCAGCAGCTTAGGGGCCGGGACAGTGAACACTGAAGCTTTCTTT. It translates to CASSLGAGTVNTEAFF. Filled out from reference TRBV7-6 and TRBJ1-1, the complete variable domain reads GAGVSQSPRYKVTKRGQDVALRCDPISGHVSLYWYRQALGQGPEFLTYFNYEAQQDKSGLPNDRFSAERPEGSISTLTIQRTEQRDSAMYRCASSLGAGTVNTEAFFGQGTRLTVV.

This chain uses TRBV7-8 with TRBJ2-2; the match to TRBD2 covers 7 bases. The CDR3 covers 15 residues. The junction had 7 bases not matched to a gene; V was cut back by 5 bases and J by 4 bases. Germline loops: CDR1 SGHVS, CDR2 FQNEAQ. The CDR3 reads CASSNPSSGTGELFF. The CDR3 DNA reads TGTGCCAGCAGCAACCCTTCTAGCGGCACCGGGGAGCTGTTTTTT.

This clonotype has only a few counts. This chain links TRBV10-3 with TRBJ2-1, with 11 bases identical to TRBD2. The CDR3 loop spans 13 amino acids. Trimming took 7 bases from V and 8 from J; bases not matched to a gene: 4. CDR1 is ENHRY, CDR2 SYGVKD, per germline. CDR3 nucleotides: TGTGCCATCACTAGACTAGCGGGGTATGAGCAGTTCTTC. Translation gives CAITRLAGYEQFF.